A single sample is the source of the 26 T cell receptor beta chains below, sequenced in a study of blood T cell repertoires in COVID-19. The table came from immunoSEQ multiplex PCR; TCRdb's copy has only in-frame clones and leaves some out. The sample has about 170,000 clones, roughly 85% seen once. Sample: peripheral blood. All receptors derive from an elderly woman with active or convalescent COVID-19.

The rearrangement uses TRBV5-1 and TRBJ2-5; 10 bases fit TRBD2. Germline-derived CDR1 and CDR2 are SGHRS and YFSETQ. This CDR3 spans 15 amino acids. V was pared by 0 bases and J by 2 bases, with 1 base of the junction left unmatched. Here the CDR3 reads CASSLVLAGQETQYF. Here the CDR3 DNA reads TGCGCCAGCAGCTTGGTACTAGCGGGGCAAGAGACCCAGTACTTC.

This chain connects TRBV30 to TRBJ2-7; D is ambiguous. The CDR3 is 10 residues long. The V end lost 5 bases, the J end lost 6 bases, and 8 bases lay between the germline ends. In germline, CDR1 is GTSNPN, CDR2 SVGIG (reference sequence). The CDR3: CAWGLLEQYF. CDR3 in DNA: TGTGCCTGGGGCCTCCTCGAGCAGTACTTC. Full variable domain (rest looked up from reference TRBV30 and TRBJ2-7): SQTIHQWPATLVQPVGSPLSLECTVEGTSNPNLYWYRQAAGRGLQLLFYSVGIGQISSEVPQNLSASRPQDRQFILSSKKLLLSDSGFYLCAWGLLEQYFGPGTRLTVT.

The CDR3 here is CASSTGVGTGGTEAFF. CDR3 DNA sequence: TGTGCCAGCAGTACGGGCGTGGGGACAGGGGGCACTGAAGCTTTCTTT. The chain carries TRBV27 and TRBJ1-1; 11 bases line up with TRBD1. V lost 5 bases to trimming and J lost 4 bases; unmatched junction nucleotides: 9. CDR1 is MNHEY and CDR2 is SMNVEV in the germline V gene (reference sequence). CDR3 length: 16 residues.

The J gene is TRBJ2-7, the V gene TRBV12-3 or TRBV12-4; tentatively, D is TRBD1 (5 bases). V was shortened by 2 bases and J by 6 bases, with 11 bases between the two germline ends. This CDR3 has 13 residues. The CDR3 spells CASSLWGFPEQYF. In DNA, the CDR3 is TGTGCCAGCAGTTTATGGGGCTTCCCCGAGCAGTACTTC.

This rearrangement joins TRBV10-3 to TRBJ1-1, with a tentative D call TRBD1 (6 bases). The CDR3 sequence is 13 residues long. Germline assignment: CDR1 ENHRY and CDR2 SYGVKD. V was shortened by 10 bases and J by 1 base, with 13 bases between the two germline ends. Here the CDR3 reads CATEDRTNTEAFF. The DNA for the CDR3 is TGTGCCACGGAAGACAGGACGAACACTGAAGCTTTCTTT.

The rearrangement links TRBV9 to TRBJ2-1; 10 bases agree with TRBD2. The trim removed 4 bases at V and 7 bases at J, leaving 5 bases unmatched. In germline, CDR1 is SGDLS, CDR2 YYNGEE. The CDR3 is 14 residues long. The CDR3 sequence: CASSRTSGTNEQFF. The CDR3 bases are TGTGCCAGCAGCCGGACTAGCGGTACGAATGAGCAGTTCTTC.

CDR3 nucleotide sequence: TGTGCCAGCAGCCCGATAGCGGGAGGTGTGAATGAGCAGTTCTTC. Amino acid sequence: CASSPIAGGVNEQFF. The chain couples TRBV5-5 to TRBJ2-1; TRBD2 agrees at 10 bases. Germline-derived CDR1 and CDR2 are SGHKS and YYEKEE (reference sequence). The J segment lost 7 bases and the V segment lost 4 bases, leaving 8 bases of the junction unmatched. This CDR3 has 15 amino acids.

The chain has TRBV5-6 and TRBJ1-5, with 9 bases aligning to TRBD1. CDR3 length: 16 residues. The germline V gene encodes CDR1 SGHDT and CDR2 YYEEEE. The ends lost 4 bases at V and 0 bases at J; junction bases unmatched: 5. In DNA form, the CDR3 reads TGTGCCAGCAGCCCGGACAGGGGAAATAGCAATCAGCCCCAGCATTTT. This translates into CASSPDRGNSNQPQHF.

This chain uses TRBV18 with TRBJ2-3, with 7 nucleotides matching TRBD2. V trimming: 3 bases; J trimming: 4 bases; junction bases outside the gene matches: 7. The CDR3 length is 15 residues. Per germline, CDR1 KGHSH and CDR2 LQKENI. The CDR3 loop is CASSPGGSWSDTQYF. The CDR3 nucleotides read TGTGCCAGCTCACCTGGCGGGAGTTGGTCAGATACGCAGTATTTT.

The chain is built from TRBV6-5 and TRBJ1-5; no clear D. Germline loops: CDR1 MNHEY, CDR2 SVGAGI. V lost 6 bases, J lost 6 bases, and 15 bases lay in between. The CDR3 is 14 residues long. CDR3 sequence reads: CASSLGLDAQPQHF. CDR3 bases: TGTGCCAGCAGCCTCGGACTGGACGCTCAGCCCCAGCATTTT.

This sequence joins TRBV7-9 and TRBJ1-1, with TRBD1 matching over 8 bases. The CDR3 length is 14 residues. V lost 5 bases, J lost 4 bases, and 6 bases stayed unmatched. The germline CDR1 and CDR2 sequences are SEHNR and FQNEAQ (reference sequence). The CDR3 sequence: CASSTLQGVTEAFF. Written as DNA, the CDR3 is TGTGCCAGCAGCACCCTACAGGGGGTCACTGAAGCTTTCTTT.

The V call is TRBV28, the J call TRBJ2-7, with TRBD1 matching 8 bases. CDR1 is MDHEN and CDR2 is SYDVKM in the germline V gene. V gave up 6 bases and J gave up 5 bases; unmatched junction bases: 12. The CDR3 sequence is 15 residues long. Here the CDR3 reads CASSHPGQGGDEQYF. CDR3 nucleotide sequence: TGTGCCAGCAGCCACCCCGGACAGGGAGGCGACGAGCAGTACTTC.

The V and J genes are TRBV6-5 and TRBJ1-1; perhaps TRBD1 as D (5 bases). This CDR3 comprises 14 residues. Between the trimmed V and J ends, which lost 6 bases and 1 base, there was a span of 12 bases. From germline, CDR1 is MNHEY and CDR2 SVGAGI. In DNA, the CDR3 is TGTGCCAGCAGAAAAGCCGGACAGAACACTGAAGCTTTCTTT. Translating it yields CASRKAGQNTEAFF.

CDR3 DNA sequence: TGTGCCAGCAGCTTGAAGGTTGGGACAGGGGACACTGAAGCTTTCTTT. It yields the protein CASSLKVGTGDTEAFF. V gene TRBV5-8 combines with J gene TRBJ1-1; 10 nucleotides agree with TRBD1. This CDR3 has 16 amino acids. After removal of 1 base from V and 3 bases from J, the junction contained 6 bases not matched to a gene. Germline V gene lookup returns CDR1 SGHTS and CDR2 YDEGEE.

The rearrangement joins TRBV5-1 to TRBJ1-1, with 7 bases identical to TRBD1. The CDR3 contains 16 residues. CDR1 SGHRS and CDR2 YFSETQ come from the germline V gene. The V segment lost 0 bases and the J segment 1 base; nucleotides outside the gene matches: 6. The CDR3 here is CASSLVSTGRNTEAFF. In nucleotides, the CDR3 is TGCGCCAGCAGCTTGGTTTCGACAGGGCGGAACACTGAAGCTTTCTTT.

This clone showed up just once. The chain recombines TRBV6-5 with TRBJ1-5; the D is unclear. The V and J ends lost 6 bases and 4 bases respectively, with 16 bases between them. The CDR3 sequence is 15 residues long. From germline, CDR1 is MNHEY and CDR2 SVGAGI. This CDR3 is CASRGGLEKNQPQHF. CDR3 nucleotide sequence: TGTGCCAGCAGGGGAGGGTTAGAGAAGAATCAGCCCCAGCATTTT.

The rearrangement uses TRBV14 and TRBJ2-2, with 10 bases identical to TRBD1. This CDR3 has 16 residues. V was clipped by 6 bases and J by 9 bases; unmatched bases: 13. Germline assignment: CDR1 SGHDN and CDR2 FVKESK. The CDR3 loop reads CASSQTRQGAFRELFF. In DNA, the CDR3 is TGTGCCAGCAGTCAGACCCGACAGGGGGCTTTCAGGGAGCTGTTTTTT.

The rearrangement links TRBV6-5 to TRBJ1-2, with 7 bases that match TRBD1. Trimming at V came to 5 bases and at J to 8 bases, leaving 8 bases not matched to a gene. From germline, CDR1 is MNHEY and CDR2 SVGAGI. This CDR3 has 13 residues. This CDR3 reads CASSTTGTGGYTF. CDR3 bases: TGTGCCAGCAGTACGACAGGGACGGGCGGCTACACCTTC.

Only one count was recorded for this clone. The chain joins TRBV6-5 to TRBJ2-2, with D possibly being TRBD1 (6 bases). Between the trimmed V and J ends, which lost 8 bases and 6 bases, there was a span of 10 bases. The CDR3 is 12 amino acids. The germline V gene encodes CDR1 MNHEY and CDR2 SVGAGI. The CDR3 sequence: CASHRVAGELFF. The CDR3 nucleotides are TGTGCCAGCCACAGGGTGGCCGGGGAGCTGTTTTTT.

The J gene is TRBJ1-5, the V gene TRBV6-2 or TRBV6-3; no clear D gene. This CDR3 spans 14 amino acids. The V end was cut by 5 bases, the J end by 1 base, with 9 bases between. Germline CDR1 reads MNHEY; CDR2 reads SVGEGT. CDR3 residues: CASSGIMSNQPQHF. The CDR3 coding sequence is TGTGCCAGCAGTGGCATAATGAGCAATCAGCCCCAGCATTTT.

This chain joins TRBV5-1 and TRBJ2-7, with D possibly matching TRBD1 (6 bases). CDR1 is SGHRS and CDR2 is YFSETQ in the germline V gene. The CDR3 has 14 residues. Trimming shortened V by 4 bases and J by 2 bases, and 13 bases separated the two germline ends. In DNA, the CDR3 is TGCGCCAGCAGCCTAACGGGACAAGCCTACGAGCAGTACTTC. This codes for CASSLTGQAYEQYF.

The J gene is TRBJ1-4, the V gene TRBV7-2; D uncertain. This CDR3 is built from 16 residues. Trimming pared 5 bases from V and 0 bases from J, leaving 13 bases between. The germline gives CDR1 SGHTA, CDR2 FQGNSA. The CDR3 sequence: CASSLDTRATNEKLFF. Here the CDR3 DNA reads TGTGCCAGCAGCCTTGACACCCGTGCAACTAATGAAAAACTGTTTTTT.

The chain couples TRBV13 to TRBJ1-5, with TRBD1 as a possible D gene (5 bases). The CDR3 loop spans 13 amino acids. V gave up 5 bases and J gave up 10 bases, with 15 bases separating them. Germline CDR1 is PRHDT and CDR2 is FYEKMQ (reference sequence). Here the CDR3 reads CASSRARVSPQHF. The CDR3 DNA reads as TGTGCCAGCAGCCGAGCCAGGGTAAGTCCCCAGCATTTT.

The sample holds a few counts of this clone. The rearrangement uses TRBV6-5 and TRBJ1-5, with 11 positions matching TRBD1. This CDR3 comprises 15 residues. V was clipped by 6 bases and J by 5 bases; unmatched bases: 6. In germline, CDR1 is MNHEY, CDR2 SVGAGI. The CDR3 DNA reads TGTGCCAGCAGAGGGGACAGGGGGATGTATCAGCCCCAGCATTTT. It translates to CASRGDRGMYQPQHF.

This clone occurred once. This CDR3 reads CASSIGGRGPVEAFF. The CDR3 nucleotides are TGTGCCAGTAGTATCGGGGGCAGGGGGCCGGTTGAAGCTTTCTTT. The V gene is TRBV19, the J gene TRBJ1-1, with 8 bases matching TRBD1. The CDR3 loop spans 15 amino acids. Germline V lookup: CDR1 LNHDA, CDR2 SQIVND (reference sequence). The trim removed 3 bases at V and 7 bases at J, leaving 10 bases unmatched.

CDR3 amino acids: CASVWTGGHTEAFF. The CDR3 DNA sequence: TGTGCCAGCGTGTGGACAGGGGGCCACACTGAAGCTTTCTTT. The chain uses TRBV2 and TRBJ1-1; 11 bases align to TRBD1. CDR1 is SNHLY and CDR2 is FYNNEI in the germline V gene. Trimming took 8 bases from V and 3 from J; bases not matched to a gene: 5. This CDR3 is 14 amino acids long.